The 8 T cell receptor beta chains listed next were all sequenced from one sample in a study of blood T cell repertoires in COVID-19. Using immunoSEQ multiplex PCR, the repertoire was profiled, and TCRdb retains in-frame clones only, with some absent. The table shows approximately 97,000 clones, with approximately 92% occurring only once. The sequencing input was peripheral blood. These receptors all stem from a woman between 45 and 65 years old with COVID-19, enrolled during active disease.

The CDR3 sequence: CASSLAGGRGDGYTF. In DNA, the CDR3 is TGTGCCAGCAGCTTGGCCGGGGGGCGCGGGGATGGCTACACCTTC. J is TRBJ1-2 and V is TRBV5-8, with D perhaps TRBD1 (6 bases). The V and J ends lost 0 bases and 6 bases respectively, with 15 bases between them. This CDR3 spans 15 amino acids. Germline V lookup: CDR1 SGHTS, CDR2 YDEGEE.

The rearrangement links TRBV9 to TRBJ2-5; 8 bases agree with TRBD2. Looked up from germline, CDR1 is SGDLS and CDR2 is YYNGEE. V trimming: 2 bases; J trimming: 5 bases; junction bases outside the gene matches: 2. CDR3 size: 13 residues. This CDR3 is CASSVPGGETQYF. The CDR3 region has the DNA TGTGCCAGCAGCGTCCCGGGGGGGGAGACCCAGTACTTC.

The rearrangement joins TRBV6-1 to TRBJ1-5; D is uncertain. This CDR3 has 13 amino acids. CDR1 and CDR2 (germline): MNHNS, SASEGT. Trimming pared 2 bases from V and 4 bases from J, leaving 6 bases between. Here the CDR3 DNA reads TGTGCCAGCAGTGAATCGGGGAATCAGCCCCAGCATTTT. Encoded protein: CASSESGNQPQHF.

This sequence joins TRBV3-1 (or the pseudogene TRBV3-2) and TRBJ2-1; TRBD1 agrees at 11 bases. This CDR3 region has 17 residues. After removal of 4 bases from V and 7 bases from J, the junction contained 12 bases not matched to a gene. From germline, CDR1 is LGHDT and CDR2 YNNKEL (reference sequence). The CDR3 is CASSPGPGQGARNEQFF. The CDR3 DNA reads as TGTGCCAGCAGCCCGGGTCCCGGACAGGGGGCGCGTAATGAGCAGTTCTTC.

The V call is TRBV11-2, the J call TRBJ2-4, with 9 bases aligning to TRBD1. J was trimmed by 5 bases and V by 5 bases; bases with no gene match: 7. Germline V gene sequence: CDR1 SGHAT, CDR2 FQNNGV. The CDR3 has 15 amino acids. The CDR3 DNA reads as TGTGCCAGCAGCACTCTACAGGGGGCGGAAAACATTCAGTACTTC. As protein: CASSTLQGAENIQYF.

V usage is TRBV11-1 and J usage is TRBJ2-7; D gene unclear. This CDR3 contains 13 residues. Germline CDR1 SGHAT, CDR2 FQDESV (reference sequence). The V end lost 6 bases, the J end lost 0 bases, and 9 bases lay between the germline ends. CDR3 sequence (DNA): TGTGCCAGCAGTGCCTCCGGCTCCTACGAGCAGTACGTC. Protein sequence: CASSASGSYEQYV.

J is TRBJ2-3 and V is TRBV12-5; D perhaps matches TRBD2 (6 bases). This CDR3 is built from 15 residues. V lost 1 base and J 4 bases, leaving 12 bases between the germline ends. Germline CDR1 reads LGHNT; CDR2 reads FRNRAP. This chain's CDR3 is CASGLGLGFPDTQYF. The CDR3 DNA is TGTGCTAGTGGTTTGGGACTAGGGTTTCCAGATACGCAGTATTTT.

The chain joins TRBV10-3 to TRBJ1-6; 9 bases align to TRBD1. The CDR3 consists of 13 residues. The germline V gene has CDR1 ENHRY and CDR2 SYGVKD. Trimming cost V 10 bases and J 8 bases; bases outside gene matches: 6. The CDR3 reads CARRDREDSPLHF. The CDR3 DNA is TGTGCCAGGCGGGACAGGGAGGATTCACCCCTCCACTTT.